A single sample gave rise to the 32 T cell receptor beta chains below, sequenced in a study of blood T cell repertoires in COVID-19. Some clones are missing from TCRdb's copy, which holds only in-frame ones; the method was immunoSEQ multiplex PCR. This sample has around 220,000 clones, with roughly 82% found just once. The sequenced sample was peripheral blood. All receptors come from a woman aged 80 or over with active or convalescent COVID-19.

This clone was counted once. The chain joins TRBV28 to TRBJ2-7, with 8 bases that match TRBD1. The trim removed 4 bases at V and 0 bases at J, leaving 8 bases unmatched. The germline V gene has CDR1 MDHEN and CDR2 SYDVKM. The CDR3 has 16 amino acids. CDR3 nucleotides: TGTGCCAGCAGTTCCCCGGGACAGGCGATCTCCTACGAGCAGTACTTC. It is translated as CASSSPGQAISYEQYF.

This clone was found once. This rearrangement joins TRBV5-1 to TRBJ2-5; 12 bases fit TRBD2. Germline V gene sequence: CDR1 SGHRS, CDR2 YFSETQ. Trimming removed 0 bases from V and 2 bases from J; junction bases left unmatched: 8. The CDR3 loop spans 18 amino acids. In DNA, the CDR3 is TGCGCCAGCAGCTTGGCACTAGCGGGGGGACTTGTACAAGAGACCCAGTACTTC. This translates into CASSLALAGGLVQETQYF.

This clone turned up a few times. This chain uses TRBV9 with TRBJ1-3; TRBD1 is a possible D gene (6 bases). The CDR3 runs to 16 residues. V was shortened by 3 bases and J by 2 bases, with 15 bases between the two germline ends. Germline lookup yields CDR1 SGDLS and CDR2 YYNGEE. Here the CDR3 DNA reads TGTGCCAGCAGCGACCGGACAGTCGTGGCTGGAAACACCATATATTTT. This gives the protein CASSDRTVVAGNTIYF.

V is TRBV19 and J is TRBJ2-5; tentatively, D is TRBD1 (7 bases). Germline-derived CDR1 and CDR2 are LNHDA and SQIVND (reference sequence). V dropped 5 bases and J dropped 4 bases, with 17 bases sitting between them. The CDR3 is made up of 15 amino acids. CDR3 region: CASSDRQGLGETQYF. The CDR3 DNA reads TGTGCCAGTAGTGACCGACAGGGACTGGGAGAGACCCAGTACTTC.

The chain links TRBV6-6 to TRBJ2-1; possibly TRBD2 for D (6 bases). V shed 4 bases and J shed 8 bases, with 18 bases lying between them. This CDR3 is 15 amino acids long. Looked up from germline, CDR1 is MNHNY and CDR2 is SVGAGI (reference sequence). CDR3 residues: CASSWRGTSSDEQFF. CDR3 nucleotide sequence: TGTGCCAGCAGTTGGAGAGGGACTTCTAGCGATGAGCAGTTCTTC.

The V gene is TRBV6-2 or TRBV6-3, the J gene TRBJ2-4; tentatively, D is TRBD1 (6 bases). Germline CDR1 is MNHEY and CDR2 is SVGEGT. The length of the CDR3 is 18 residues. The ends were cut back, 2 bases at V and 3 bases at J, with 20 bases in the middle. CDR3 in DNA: TGTGCCAGCAGTTACCGGGGCAGGGGTAATGGAGGCAAAAACATTCAGTACTTC. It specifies CASSYRGRGNGGKNIQYF.

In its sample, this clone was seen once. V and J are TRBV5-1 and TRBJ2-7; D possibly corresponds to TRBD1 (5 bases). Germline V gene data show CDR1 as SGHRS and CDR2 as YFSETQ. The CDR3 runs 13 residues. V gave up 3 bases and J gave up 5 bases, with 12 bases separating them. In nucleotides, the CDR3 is TGCGCCAGCAGCTCGATCCCGACAGACGAGCAGTACTTC. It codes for CASSSIPTDEQYF.

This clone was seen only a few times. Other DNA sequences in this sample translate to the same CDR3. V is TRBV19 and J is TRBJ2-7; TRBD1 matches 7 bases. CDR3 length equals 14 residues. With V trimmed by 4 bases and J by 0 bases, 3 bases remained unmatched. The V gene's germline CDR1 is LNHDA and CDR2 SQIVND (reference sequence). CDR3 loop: CASSSRDSSYEQYF. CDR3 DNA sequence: TGTGCCAGTAGTAGCCGGGACAGCTCCTACGAGCAGTACTTC.

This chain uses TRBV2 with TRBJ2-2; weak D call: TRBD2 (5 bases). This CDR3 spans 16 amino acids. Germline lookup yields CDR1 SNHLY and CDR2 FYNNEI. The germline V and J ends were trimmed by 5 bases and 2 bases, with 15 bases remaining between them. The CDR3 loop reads CASSRTGPRNTGELFF. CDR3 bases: TGTGCCAGCAGTAGGACTGGACCTAGAAACACCGGGGAGCTGTTTTTT.

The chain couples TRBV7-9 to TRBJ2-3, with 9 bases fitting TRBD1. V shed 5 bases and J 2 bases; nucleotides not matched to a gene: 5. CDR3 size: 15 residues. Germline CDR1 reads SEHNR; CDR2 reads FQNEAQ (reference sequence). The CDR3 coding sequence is TGTGCCAGCAGCCAGGACAGGGGCGCCACAGATACGCAGTATTTT. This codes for CASSQDRGATDTQYF.

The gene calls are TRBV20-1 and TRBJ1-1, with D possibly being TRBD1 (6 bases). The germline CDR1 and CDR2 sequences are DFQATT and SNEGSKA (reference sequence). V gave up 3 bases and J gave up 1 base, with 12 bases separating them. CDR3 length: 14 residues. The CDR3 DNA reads TGCAGTGCTAGTCCGGCGGGGGCGAACACTGAAGCTTTCTTT. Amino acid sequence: CSASPAGANTEAFF.

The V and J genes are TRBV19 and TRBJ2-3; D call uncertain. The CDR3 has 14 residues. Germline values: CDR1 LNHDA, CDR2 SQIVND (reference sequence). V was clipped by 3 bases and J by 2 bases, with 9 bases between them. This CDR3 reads CASSILQITDTQYF. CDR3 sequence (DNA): TGTGCCAGTAGTATCTTGCAGATCACAGATACGCAGTATTTT.

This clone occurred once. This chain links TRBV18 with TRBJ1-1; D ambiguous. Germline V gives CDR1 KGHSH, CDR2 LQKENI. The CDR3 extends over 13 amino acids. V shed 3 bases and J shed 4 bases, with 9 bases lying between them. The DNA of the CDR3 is TGTGCCAGCTCACCCCGTAGGAGCACTGAAGCTTTCTTT. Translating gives CASSPRRSTEAFF.

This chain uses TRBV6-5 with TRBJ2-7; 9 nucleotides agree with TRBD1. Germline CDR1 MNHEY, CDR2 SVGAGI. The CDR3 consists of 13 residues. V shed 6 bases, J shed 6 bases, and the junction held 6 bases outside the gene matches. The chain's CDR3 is CASRETGGTEQYF. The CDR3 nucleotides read TGTGCCAGCAGGGAGACAGGGGGAACCGAGCAGTACTTC.

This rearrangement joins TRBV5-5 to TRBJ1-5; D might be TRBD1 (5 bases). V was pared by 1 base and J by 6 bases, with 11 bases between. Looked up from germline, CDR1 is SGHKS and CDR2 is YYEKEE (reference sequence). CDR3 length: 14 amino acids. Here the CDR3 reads CASSLLGGGQPQHF. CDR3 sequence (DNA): TGTGCCAGCAGCTTGTTGGGGGGAGGTCAGCCCCAGCATTTT.

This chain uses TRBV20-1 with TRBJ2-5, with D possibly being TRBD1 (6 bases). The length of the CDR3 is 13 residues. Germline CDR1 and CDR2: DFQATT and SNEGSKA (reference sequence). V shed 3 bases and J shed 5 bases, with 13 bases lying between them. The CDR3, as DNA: TGCAGTGCTAGTCCAGGGGTTGGGGAGACCCAGTACTTC. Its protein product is CSASPGVGETQYF.

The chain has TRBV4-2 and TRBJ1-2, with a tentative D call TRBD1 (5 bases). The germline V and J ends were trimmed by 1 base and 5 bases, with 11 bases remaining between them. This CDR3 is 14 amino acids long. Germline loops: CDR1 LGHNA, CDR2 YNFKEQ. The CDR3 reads CASSQGAGRYGYTF. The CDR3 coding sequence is TGTGCCAGCAGCCAAGGTGCAGGGAGGTATGGCTACACCTTC.

CDR3 sequence reads: CSASQEGRNNSPLHF. The CDR3 nucleotides are TGCAGTGCTAGTCAGGAGGGCAGGAATAATTCACCCCTCCACTTT. This chain uses TRBV20-1 with TRBJ1-6, with D unclear. The CDR3 runs to 15 residues. Germline CDR1 DFQATT, CDR2 SNEGSKA (reference sequence). The V and J ends lost 3 bases and 5 bases respectively, with 14 bases between them.

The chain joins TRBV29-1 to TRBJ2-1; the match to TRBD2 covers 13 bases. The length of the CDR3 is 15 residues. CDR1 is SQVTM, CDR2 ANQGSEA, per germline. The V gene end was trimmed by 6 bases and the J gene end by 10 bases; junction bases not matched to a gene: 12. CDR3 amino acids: CSVHTSGGALGEQFF. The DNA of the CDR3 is TGCAGCGTCCATACTAGCGGGGGGGCGCTGGGAGAGCAGTTCTTC.

The CDR3 region has the DNA TGTGCCAGCAGCCCGACATGGGACAATGAGCAGTTCTTC. Protein: CASSPTWDNEQFF. The chain links TRBV11-2 to TRBJ2-1; D gene uncertain. The V end lost 5 bases, the J end lost 5 bases, and 10 bases lay between the germline ends. The CDR3 runs to 13 residues. Germline-derived CDR1 and CDR2 are SGHAT and FQNNGV.

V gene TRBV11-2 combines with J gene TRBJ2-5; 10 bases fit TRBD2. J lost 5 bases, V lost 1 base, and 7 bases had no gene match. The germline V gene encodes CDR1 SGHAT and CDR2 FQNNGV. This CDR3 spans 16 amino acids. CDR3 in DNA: TGTGCCAGCAGCTTAGGAGTAGCGGGGGGCCCCGAGACCCAGTACTTC. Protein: CASSLGVAGGPETQYF. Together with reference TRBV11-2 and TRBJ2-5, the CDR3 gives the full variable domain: EAGVAQSPRYKIIEKRQSVAFWCNPISGHATLYWYQQILGQGPKLLIQFQNNGVVDDSQLPKDRFSAERLKGVDSTLKIQPAKLEDSAVYLCASSLGVAGGPETQYFGPGTRLLVL.

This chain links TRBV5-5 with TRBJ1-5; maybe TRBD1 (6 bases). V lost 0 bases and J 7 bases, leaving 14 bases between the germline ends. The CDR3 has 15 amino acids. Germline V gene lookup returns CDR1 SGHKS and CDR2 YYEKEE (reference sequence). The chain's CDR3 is CASSLGQGFGQPQHF. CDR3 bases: TGTGCCAGCAGCTTGGGGCAGGGGTTTGGACAGCCCCAGCATTTT.

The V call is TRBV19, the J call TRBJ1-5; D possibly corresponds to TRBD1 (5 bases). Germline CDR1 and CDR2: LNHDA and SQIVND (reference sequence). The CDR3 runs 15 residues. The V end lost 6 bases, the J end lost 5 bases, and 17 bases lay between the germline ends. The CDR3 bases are TGTGCCAGTAGGGAACTCAGGGTAAACCATCAGCCCCAGCATTTT. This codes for CASRELRVNHQPQHF. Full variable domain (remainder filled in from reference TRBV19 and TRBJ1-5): DGGITQSPKYLFRKEGQNVTLSCEQNLNHDAMYWYRQDPGQGLRLIYYSQIVNDFQKGDIAEGYSVSREKKESFPLTVTSAQKNPTAFYLCASRELRVNHQPQHFGDGTRLSIL.

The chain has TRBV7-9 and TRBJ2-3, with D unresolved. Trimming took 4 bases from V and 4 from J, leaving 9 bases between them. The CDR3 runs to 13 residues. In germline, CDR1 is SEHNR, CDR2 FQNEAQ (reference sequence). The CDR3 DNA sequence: TGTGCCAGCAGCTCGATGCCGGCAGATACGCAGTATTTT. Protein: CASSSMPADTQYF.

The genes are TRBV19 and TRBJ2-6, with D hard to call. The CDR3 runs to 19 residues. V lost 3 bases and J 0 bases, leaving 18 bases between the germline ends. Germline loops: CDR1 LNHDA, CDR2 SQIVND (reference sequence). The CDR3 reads CASSIFFEYFPSGANVLTF. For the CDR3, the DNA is TGTGCCAGTAGTATTTTTTTCGAGTATTTCCCCTCTGGGGCCAACGTCCTGACTTTC.

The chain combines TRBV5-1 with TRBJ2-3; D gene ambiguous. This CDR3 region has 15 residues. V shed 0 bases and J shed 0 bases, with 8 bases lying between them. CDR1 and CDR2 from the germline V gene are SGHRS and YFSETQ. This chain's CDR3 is CASSLAFLSTDTQYF. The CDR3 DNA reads TGCGCCAGCAGCTTGGCCTTTTTAAGCACAGATACGCAGTATTTT.

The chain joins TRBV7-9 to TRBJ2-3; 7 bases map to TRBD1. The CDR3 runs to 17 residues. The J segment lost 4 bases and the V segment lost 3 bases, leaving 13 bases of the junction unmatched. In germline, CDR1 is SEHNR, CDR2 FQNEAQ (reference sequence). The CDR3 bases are TGTGCCAGCAGCTTGGTACTACAGGGGTCTAGGGCAGATACGCAGTATTTT. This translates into CASSLVLQGSRADTQYF.

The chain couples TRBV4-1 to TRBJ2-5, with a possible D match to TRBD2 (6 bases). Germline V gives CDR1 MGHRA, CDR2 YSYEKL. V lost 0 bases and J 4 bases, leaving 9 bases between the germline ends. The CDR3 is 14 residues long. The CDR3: CASSQDQGGETQYF. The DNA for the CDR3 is TGCGCCAGCAGCCAAGATCAGGGAGGAGAGACCCAGTACTTC.

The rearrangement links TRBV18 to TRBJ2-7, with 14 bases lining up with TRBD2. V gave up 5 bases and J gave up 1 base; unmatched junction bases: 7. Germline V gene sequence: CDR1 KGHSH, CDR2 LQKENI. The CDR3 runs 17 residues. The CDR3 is CASSSTSGRAGSYEQYF. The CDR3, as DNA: TGTGCCAGCTCATCGACTAGCGGGAGGGCTGGATCCTACGAGCAGTACTTC.

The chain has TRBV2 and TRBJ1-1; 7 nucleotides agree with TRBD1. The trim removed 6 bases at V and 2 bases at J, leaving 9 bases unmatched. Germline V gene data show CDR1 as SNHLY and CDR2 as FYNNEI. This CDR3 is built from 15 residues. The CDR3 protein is CASSLDGQANTEAFF. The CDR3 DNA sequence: TGTGCCAGCAGCCTTGATGGACAGGCCAACACTGAAGCTTTCTTT.

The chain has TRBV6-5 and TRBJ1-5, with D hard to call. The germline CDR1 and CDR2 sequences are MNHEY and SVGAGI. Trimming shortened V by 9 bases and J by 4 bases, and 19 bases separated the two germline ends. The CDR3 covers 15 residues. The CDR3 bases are TGTGCCAGTCAGACCTCCCGGGAGTTTAATCAGCCCCAGCATTTT. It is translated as CASQTSREFNQPQHF.

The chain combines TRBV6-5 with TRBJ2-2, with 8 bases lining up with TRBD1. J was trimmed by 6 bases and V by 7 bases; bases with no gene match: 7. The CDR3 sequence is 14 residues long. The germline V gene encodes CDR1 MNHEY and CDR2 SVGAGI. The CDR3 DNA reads TGTGCCAGCATCGTGGGACAGGTGGCCGGGGAGCTGTTTTTT. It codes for CASIVGQVAGELFF.